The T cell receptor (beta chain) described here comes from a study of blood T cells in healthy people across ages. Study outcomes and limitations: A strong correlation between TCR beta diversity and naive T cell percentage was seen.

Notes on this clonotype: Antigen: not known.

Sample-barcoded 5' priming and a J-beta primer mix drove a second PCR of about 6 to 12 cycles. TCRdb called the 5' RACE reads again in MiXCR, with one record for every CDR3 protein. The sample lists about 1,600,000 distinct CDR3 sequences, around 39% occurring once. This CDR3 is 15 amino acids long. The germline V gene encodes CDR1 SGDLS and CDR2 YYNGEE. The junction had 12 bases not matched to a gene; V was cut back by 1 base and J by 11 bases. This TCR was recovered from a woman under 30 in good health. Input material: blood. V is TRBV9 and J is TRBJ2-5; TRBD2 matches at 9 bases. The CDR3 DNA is TGTGCCAGCAGCGTACGGACTAGCGCGTACAATGAGCAGTACTTC. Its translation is CASSVRTSAYNEQYF.